This TCR beta chain appears in the sequencing data of a study of post-analysis software for immune sequencing data. Study-wide context: The study covered relapsing-remitting, secondary progressive and progressive-relapsing courses of multiple sclerosis.

The CDR3 contains 15 residues. Germline loops: CDR1 LGHDT, CDR2 YNNKEL (reference sequence). The ends lost 6 bases at V and 3 bases at J; junction bases unmatched: 8. The authors incorporated unique molecular identifiers into the TCR beta cDNA libraries. There were roughly 0.9 to 10 million T cells, and 400,000 to 650,000 cDNA molecules came from them. TCRdb processed the PCR reads anew with MiXCR; each CDR3 protein has one entry. This table has hundreds of thousands of distinct CDR3 sequences, 53% appearing once. Study-level points and caveats: Controls had lower frequencies than patients of about five TRBV segments, which included TRBV5-6, TRBV5-1 and TRBV20-1. Multiple sclerosis patients showed significantly lower normalized Chao1 diversity than controls did.

Worth noting for this clonotype: The antigen remains unidentified.

This sequence was found in a girl aged 10 to 17 with multiple sclerosis. The sample was blood. J is TRBJ2-5 and V is TRBV3-1, with 9 bases identical to TRBD1. The CDR3 DNA reads as TGTGCCAGCAGAAAGTTTCGGGACAGGGAAGAGACCCAGTACTTC. Its translation: CASRKFRDREETQYF.